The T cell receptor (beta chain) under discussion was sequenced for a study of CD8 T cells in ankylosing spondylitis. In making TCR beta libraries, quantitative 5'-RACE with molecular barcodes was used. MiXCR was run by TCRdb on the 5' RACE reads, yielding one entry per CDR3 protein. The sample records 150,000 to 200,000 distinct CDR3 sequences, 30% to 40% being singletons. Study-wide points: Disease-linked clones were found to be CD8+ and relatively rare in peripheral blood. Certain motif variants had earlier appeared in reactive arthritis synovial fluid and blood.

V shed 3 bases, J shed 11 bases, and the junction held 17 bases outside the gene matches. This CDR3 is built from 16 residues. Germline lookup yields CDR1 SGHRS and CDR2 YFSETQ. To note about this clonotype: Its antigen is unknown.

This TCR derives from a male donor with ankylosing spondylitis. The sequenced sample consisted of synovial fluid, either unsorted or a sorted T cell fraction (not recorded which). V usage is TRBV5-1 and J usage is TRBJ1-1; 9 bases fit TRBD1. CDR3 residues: CASSSVGQGQGVVAFF. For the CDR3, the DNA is TGCGCCAGCAGCTCAGTCGGACAGGGACAGGGTGTTGTTGCTTTCTTT. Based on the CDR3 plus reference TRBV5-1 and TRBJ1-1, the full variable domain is KAGVTQTPRYLIKTRGQQVTLSCSPISGHRSVSWYQQTPGQGLQFLFEYFSETQRNKGNFPGRFSGRQFSNSRSEMNVSTLELGDSALYLCASSSVGQGQGVVAFFGQGTRLTVV.